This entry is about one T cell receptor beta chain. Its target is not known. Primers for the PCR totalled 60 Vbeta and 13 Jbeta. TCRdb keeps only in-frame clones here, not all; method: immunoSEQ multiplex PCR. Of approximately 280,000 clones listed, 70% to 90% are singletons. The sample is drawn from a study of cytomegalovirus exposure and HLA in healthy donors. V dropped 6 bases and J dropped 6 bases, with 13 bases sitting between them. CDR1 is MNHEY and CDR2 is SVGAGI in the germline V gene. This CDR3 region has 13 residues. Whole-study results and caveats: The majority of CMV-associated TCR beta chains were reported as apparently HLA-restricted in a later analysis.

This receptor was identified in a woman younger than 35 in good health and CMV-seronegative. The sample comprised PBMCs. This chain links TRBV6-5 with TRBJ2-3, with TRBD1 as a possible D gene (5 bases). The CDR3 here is CASRRQGADTQYF. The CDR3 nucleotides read TGTGCCAGCAGACGTCAGGGTGCGGATACGCAGTATTTT.